This TCR beta chain was captured by sequencing in a study of blood T cell repertoires in COVID-19. At the level of the study: T cells, B-cell-depleted T cells, or PBMCs supplied cDNA or gDNA.

Turning to this clone: Other DNA sequences in this sample translate to the same CDR3.

Germline CDR1 reads MDHEN; CDR2 reads SYDVKM. CDR3 length equals 14 residues. With 8 bases removed from V and 1 base from J, the gap between germline ends came to 14 bases. In the source study's methods: The authors estimated nucleated cell counts from reference gene primer amplification. TCRdb keeps only in-frame clones here, not all; method: immunoSEQ multiplex PCR. D and trimming come from the DNA, and the V and J calls and clone size come from that table. The sample records a few hundred thousand clones, roughly 82% being singletons. Sequenced sample: peripheral blood. V usage is TRBV28 and J usage is TRBJ1-1; the D gene is possibly TRBD1 (5 bases). The TCR originated in an elderly man with acute or convalescent COVID-19. This CDR3 reads CASRPLQGNTEAFF. The CDR3 DNA reads TGTGCCAGCCGACCTCTCCAGGGGAACACTGAAGCTTTCTTT.